These T cell receptor beta chains were read from a single sample in a study of blood T cell repertoires in COVID-19. Profiling relied on immunoSEQ multiplex PCR, and the TCRdb table lists in-frame clones only, not all of them. The data show hundreds of thousands of clones, approximately 84% seen once. The sample comprised PBMCs or T cells enriched from blood (not recorded which). Receptors originate from a woman under 40 who had recovered from COVID-19. CDR3s include the opening cysteine and the closing phenylalanine or tryptophan. A D gene is named only where the DNA matches it firmly. Part of the rows lack a size; the others show once, few, many or a class for expanded clones.

- | TRBJ2-5 | TRBD2 | TRBV2 | CASLAYGLAGAETQYF | TGTGCCAGCTTAGCATACGGACTAGCGGGAGCGGAGACCCAGTACTTC
- | TRBJ2-7 | - | TRBV28 | CASSSPVNEQYF | TGTGCCAGCAGTTCCCCGGTCAACGAGCAGTACTTC
- | TRBJ1-3 | - | TRBV19 | CASSIGFGGSGNTIYF | TGTGCCAGTAGTATTGGTTTCGGCGGGTCTGGAAACACCATATATTTT
- | TRBJ2-2 | TRBD1 | TRBV18 | CASSPGTGLTGELFF | TGTGCCAGCTCACCGGGGACAGGGCTCACCGGGGAGCTGTTTTTT
- | TRBJ1-3 | - | TRBV6-5 | CAAGTINTIYF | TGTGCCGCGGGCACGATAAACACCATATATTTT
- | TRBJ2-7 | TRBD1 | TRBV28 | CASSWTGGSSEQYF | TGTGCCAGCAGTTGGACAGGGGGCTCGAGCGAGCAGTACTTC
- | TRBJ2-1 | TRBD1 | TRBV7-8 | CASSRNTGTGFF | TGTGCCAGCAGCCGAAATACCGGGACAGGGTTCTTC
once | TRBJ2-2 | - | TRBV28 | CASSLAENTGELFF | TGTGCCAGCAGTTTAGCGGAGAACACCGGGGAGCTGTTTTTT
few | TRBJ1-5 | - | TRBV18 | CASSLQTGNQPQHF | TGTGCCAGCTCACTTCAGACAGGCAATCAGCCCCAGCATTTT
- | TRBJ2-7 | - | TRBV7-9 | CASSLLSDSYEQYF | TGTGCCAGCAGCTTATTAAGCGACTCCTACGAGCAGTACTTC
few | TRBJ1-2 | - | TRBV7-9 | CASSPGAPGYTF | TGTGCCAGCAGCCCAGGGGCCCCTGGCTACACCTTC
once | TRBJ2-2 | TRBD2 | TRBV9 | CASNAQVASGGFGGELFF | TGTGCCAGCAATGCCCAGGTTGCTAGCGGGGGTTTTGGCGGGGAGCTGTTTTTT
few | TRBJ1-2 | TRBD1 | TRBV5-4 | CASSLEPGQGVGYTF | TGTGCCAGCAGCCTCGAACCGGGACAGGGGGTGGGCTACACCTTC
- | TRBJ2-5 | TRBD2 | TRBV4-1 | CASSLQASAGRETQYF | TGCGCCAGCAGCCTCCAGGCGTCAGCGGGGAGGGAGACCCAGTACTTC
- | TRBJ1-1 | - | TRBV5-1 | CASSLGTMNTEAFF | TGCGCCAGCAGCTTGGGTACTATGAACACTGAAGCTTTCTTT
- | TRBJ1-5 | - | TRBV27 | CASSVTGSQPQHF | TGTGCCAGCAGTGTGACAGGTTCGCAGCCCCAGCATTTT
- | TRBJ1-5 | - | TRBV5-5 | CASSQGGGNQPQHF | TGTGCCAGCAGCCAAGGGGGGGGCAATCAGCCCCAGCATTTT
- | TRBJ2-4 | TRBD1 | TRBV28 | CASSLPGAGGAKNIQYF | TGTGCCAGCAGTTTACCCGGGGCAGGGGGAGCCAAAAACATTCAGTACTTC
- | TRBJ2-2 | TRBD1 | TRBV5-4 | CASSPRNGDRTGELFF | TGTGCCAGCAGCCCTAGGAACGGGGACAGGACCGGGGAGCTGTTTTTT
- | TRBJ2-2 | - | TRBV27 | CASRGRKVGAGELFF | TGTGCCAGCAGGGGGCGAAAGGTTGGCGCCGGGGAGCTGTTTTTT
- | TRBJ1-1 | TRBD1 | TRBV5-4 | CASSSKFPPGQGGSEAFF | TGTGCCAGCAGCTCCAAGTTTCCGCCGGGACAGGGAGGATCTGAAGCTTTCTTT
- | TRBJ2-1 | TRBD2 | TRBV4-1 | CASNPLGLAGGKGDEQFF | TGCGCCAGCAACCCGCTCGGACTAGCGGGGGGCAAAGGGGATGAGCAGTTCTTC
few | TRBJ2-3 | - | TRBV5-1 | CASSRDGADTQYF | TGCGCCAGCAGTCGGGATGGGGCAGATACGCAGTATTTT
- | TRBJ2-3 | TRBD1 | TRBV28 | CASSLGQGLDTQYF | TGTGCCAGCAGTTTGGGACAGGGCTTAGATACGCAGTATTTT
- | TRBJ2-7 | - | TRBV7-8 | CASSLAAGRSGHYEQYF | TGTGCCAGCAGCTTAGCAGCGGGCCGGAGTGGCCACTACGAGCAGTACTTC
- | TRBJ1-1 | - | TRBV7-9 | CASSSQGPNTEAFF | TGTGCCAGCAGCTCACAGGGACCAAACACTGAAGCTTTCTTT
- | TRBJ2-3 | TRBD2 | TRBV9 | CASSVGLAGPDTQYF | TGTGCCAGCAGCGTAGGGCTAGCGGGGCCAGATACGCAGTATTTT
- | TRBJ1-5 | - | TRBV30 | CAWSTQENQPQHF | TGTGCCTGGAGTACGCAGGAAAATCAGCCCCAGCATTTT
- | TRBJ2-2 | TRBD1 | TRBV27 | CASSLTGGISPGELFF | TGTGCCAGCAGTCTGACAGGGGGGATCAGCCCCGGGGAGCTGTTTTTT
once | TRBJ2-2 | TRBD1 | TRBV4-2 | CASSPGTGDTGELFF | TGTGCCAGCAGCCCGGGGACAGGTGACACCGGGGAGCTGTTTTTT
- | TRBJ2-3 | TRBD2 | TRBV4-1 | CASSQGGLAGGTDTQYF | TGCGCCAGCAGCCAAGGGGGACTAGCGGGGGGAACAGATACGCAGTATTTT
- | TRBJ2-7 | - | TRBV28 | CASTTDPEGYEQYF | TGTGCCAGCACCACGGATCCGGAGGGCTACGAGCAGTACTTC
once | TRBJ2-7 | TRBD2 | TRBV28 | CASRDPGTSAGHEQYF | TGTGCCAGCAGGGACCCCGGGACTAGTGCTGGCCACGAGCAGTACTTC
- | TRBJ1-1 | - | TRBV2 | CASSAEGMNTEAFF | TGTGCCAGCAGTGCGGAGGGAATGAACACTGAAGCTTTCTTT
- | TRBJ1-1 | TRBD1 | TRBV28 | CASSSAGTGRAFF | TGTGCCAGCAGTTCCGCCGGGACAGGGCGAGCTTTCTTT
- | TRBJ2-1 | - | TRBV11-2 | CASSREGEGRSYNEQFF | TGTGCCAGCAGCAGAGAGGGGGAGGGTCGTTCCTACAATGAGCAGTTCTTC
- | TRBJ1-2 | - | TRBV18 | CASSPPGSDYGYTF | TGTGCCAGCTCACCACCAGGGAGTGACTATGGCTACACCTTC
- | TRBJ2-7 | - | TRBV7-9 | CASTLGRLGTPSSYEQYF | TGTGCCAGCACCCTCGGACGACTTGGGACTCCGAGCTCCTACGAGCAGTACTTC
- | TRBJ1-2 | TRBD1 | TRBV10-3 | CAIRGTDLFNYGYTF | TGTGCCATCAGGGGGACAGACCTTTTTAACTATGGCTACACCTTC
- | TRBJ1-4 | - | TRBV13 | CASSYRGRSTNEKLFF | TGTGCCAGCAGCTACCGAGGAAGGTCAACTAATGAAAAACTGTTTTTT